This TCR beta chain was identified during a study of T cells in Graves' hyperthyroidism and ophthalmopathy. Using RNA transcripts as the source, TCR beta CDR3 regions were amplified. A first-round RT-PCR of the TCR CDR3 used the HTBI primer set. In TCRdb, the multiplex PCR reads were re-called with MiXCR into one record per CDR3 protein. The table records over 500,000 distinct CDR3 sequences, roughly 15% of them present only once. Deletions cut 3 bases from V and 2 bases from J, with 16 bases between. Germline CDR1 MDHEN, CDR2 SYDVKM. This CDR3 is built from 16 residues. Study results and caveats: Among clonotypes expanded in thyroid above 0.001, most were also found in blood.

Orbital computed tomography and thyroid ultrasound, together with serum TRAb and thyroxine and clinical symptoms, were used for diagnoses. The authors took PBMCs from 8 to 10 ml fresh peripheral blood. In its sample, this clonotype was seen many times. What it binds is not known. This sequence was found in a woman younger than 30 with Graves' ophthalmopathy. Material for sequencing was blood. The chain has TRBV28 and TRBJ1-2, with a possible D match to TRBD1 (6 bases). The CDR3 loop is CASSLLDGGGNYGYTF. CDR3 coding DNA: TGTGCCAGCAGTTTGTTGGACGGAGGGGGAAACTATGGCTACACCTTC.